The T cell receptor (beta chain) under discussion was sequenced for a study of T-cell reconstitution after alpha-beta-depleted transplantation in children. Study-level points and caveats: Most T-cell counts and diversity one year after the transplant came from T cells that were newly produced. After transplant, at about two months, alpha-beta T cells were reportedly derived from several hundred expanded graft clones.

Germline trimming cut 3 bases from V and 5 bases from J; bases unmatched to any gene: 7. The CDR3 extends over 17 amino acids. CDR1 SGDLS and CDR2 YYNGEE come from the germline V gene. Using unique molecular identifiers, the investigators prepared the TCRbeta library. MiXCR, run by TCRdb on the PCR reads, gives a single entry per CDR3 protein. The sample lists about 870,000 distinct CDR3 sequences, around 17% seen once, with 5% in the top ten. This clonotype was seen more than once but under ten times. No antigen is known for it. The chain recombines TRBV9 with TRBJ2-2, with TRBD2 identical over 13 bases. This sequence was found in a male patient aged 10 to 17 who had a stem cell transplant for acute lymphoblastic leukemia, so the T cells may come from the graft donor. The sample here was PBMCs, mostly from graft donor cells, taken 360 days after TCRalphabeta/CD19-depleted stem cell transplant. CDR3 region: CASSGGLAGVSTGELFF. The CDR3 nucleotides are TGTGCCAGCAGCGGAGGACTAGCGGGAGTCAGTACCGGGGAGCTGTTTTTT.